A single T cell receptor (beta chain) is shown here with its context. Antigen: not known. Per germline, CDR1 LNHNV and CDR2 YYDKDF (reference sequence). This CDR3 has 15 residues. V lost 1 base and J lost 4, with 13 bases in between. The data belong to a study of Graves' ophthalmopathy and Graves' hyperthyroidism. Aged 18 to 65, hyperthyroidism patients had new diagnoses of under 2 months' duration. Findings of the study overall: Detection in blood was also observed for most expanded thyroid clonotypes above 0.001 frequency.

Investigators amplified TCR beta CDR3 regions from RNA transcripts. An initial RT-PCR round employing HTBI primers preceded a second-round multiplex PCR. A single record per CDR3 protein comes from TCRdb applying MiXCR to the multiplex PCR reads. Here the sample spans around 1.1 million distinct CDR3 sequences, about 35% being singletons. This TCR was recovered from an adult man with Graves' hyperthyroidism. The rearrangement joins TRBV15 to TRBJ1-2; D is undetermined. Sample: peripheral blood or thyroid tissue (not recorded which). CDR3 in amino acids: CATSRGEGIGYGYTF. DNA for the CDR3: TGTGCCACCAGCAGAGGGGAAGGGATTGGCTATGGCTACACCTTC.